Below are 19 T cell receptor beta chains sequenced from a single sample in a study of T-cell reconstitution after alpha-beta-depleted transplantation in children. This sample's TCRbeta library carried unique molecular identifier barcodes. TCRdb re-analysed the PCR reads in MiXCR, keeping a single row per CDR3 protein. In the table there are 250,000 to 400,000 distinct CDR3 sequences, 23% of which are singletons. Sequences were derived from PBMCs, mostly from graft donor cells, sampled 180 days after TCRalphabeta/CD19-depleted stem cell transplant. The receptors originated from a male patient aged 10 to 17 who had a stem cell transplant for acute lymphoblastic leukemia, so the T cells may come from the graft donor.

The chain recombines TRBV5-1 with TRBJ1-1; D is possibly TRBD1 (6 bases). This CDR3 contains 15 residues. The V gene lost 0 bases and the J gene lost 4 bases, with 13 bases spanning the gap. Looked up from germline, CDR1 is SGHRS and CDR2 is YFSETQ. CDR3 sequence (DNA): TGCGCCAGCAGCTTGGGATGGGAAGGGGGCACTGAAGCTTTCTTT. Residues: CASSLGWEGGTEAFF.

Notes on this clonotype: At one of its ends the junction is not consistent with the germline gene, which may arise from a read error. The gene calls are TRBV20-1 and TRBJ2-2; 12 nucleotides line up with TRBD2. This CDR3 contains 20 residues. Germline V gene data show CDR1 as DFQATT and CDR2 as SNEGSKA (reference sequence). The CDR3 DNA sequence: TGCTGTGCTAGAGAGAACCAACGTACTAGCGGGAGGACCCGGGCCGGGGAGCTGTTTTTT. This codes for CCARENQRTSGRTRAGELFF.

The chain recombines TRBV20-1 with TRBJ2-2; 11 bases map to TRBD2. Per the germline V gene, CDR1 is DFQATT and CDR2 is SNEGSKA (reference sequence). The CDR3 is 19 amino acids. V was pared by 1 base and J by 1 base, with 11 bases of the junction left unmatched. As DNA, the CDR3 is TGCAGTGCTAGAGCCTATTGGCCTAGCGGGAGGATGAACACCGGGGAGCTGTTTTTT. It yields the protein CSARAYWPSGRMNTGELFF.

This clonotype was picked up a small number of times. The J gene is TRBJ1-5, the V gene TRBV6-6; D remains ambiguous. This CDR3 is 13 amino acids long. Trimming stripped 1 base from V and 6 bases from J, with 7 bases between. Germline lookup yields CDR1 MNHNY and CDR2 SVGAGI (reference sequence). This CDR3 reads CASSYYGSQPQHF. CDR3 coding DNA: TGTGCCAGCAGTTACTACGGGTCTCAGCCCCAGCATTTT.

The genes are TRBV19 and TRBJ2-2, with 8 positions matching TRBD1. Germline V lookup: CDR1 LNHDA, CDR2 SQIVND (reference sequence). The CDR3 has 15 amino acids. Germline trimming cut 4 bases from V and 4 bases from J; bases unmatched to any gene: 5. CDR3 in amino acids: CASSTTGGITGELFF. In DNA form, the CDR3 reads TGTGCCAGTAGTACCACAGGGGGAATCACCGGGGAGCTGTTTTTT.

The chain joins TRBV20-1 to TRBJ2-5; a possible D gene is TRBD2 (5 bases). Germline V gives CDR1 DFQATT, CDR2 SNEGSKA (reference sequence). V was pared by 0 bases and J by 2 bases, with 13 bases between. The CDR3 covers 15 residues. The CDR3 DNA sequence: TGCAGTGCTAGAGATGGTAGCGTCCAACAAGAGACCCAGTACTTC. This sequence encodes CSARDGSVQQETQYF.

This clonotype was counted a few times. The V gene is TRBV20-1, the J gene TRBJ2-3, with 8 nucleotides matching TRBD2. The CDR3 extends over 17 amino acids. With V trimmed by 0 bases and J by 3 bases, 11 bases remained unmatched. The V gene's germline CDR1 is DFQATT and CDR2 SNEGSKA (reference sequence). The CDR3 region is CSARDRGPAGVTDTQYF. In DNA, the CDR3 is TGCAGTGCTAGAGATCGAGGACCAGCGGGAGTAACAGATACGCAGTATTTT.

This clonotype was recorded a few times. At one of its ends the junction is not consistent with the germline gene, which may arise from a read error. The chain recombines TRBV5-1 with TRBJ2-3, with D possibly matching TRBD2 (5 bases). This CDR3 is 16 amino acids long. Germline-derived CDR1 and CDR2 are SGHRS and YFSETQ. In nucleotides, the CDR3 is TGCGCCAGCAGTACCGTCAGCGGCGCCCCCACAAATACGCAGTATTTT. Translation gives CASSTVSGAPTNTQYF.

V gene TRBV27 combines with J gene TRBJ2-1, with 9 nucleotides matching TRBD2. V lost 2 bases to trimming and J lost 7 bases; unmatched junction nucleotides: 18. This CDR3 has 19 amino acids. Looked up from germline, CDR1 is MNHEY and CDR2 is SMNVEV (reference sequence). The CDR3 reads CASSLIFPLVAGVRNEQFF. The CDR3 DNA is TGTGCCAGCAGTTTAATTTTCCCCCTGGTAGCGGGAGTAAGGAATGAGCAGTTCTTC.

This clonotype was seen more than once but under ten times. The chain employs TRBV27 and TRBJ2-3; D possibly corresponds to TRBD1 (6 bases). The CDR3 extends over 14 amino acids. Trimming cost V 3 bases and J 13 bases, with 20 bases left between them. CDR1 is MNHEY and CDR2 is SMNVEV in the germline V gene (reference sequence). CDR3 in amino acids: CASSFDRTGGQKYF. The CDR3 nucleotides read TGTGCCAGCAGTTTTGACAGGACTGGGGGCCAAAAGTATTTT.

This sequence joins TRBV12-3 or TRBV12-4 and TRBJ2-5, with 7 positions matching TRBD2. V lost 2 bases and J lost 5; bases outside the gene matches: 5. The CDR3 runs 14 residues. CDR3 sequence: CASSLRGGLETQYF. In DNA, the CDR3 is TGTGCCAGCAGTTTACGGGGAGGGTTGGAGACCCAGTACTTC.

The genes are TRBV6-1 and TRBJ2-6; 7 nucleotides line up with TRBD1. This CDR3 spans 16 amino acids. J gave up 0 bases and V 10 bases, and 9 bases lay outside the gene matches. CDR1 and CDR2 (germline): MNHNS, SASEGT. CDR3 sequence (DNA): TGTGCCACCGCTGACAGGGAAAACTCTGGGGCCAACGTCCTGACTTTC. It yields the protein CATADRENSGANVLTF.

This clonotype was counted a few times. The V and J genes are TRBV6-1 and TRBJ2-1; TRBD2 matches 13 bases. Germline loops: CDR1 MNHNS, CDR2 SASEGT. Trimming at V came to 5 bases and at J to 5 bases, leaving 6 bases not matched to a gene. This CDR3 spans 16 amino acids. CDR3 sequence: CASSSRLAGGNNEQFF. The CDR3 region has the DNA TGTGCCAGCAGTAGCAGACTAGCGGGAGGTAACAATGAGCAGTTCTTC.

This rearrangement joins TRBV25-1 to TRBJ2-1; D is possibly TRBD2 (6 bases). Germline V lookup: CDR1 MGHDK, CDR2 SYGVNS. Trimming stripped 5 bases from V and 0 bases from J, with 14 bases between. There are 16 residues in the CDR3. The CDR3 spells CASSSSGLSSYNEQFF. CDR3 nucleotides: TGTGCCAGCAGTAGTAGCGGATTGAGCTCCTACAATGAGCAGTTCTTC.

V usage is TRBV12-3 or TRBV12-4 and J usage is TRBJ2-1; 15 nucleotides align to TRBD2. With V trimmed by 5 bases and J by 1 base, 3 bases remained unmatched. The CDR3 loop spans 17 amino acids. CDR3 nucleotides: TGTGCCAGCAGTGGACTAGCGGGAGGGAAATCCTACAATGAGCAGTTCTTC. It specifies CASSGLAGGKSYNEQFF.

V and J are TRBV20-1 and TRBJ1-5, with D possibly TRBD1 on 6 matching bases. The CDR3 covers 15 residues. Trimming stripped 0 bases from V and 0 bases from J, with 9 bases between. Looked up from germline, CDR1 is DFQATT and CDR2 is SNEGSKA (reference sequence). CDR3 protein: CSAREDRYSNQPQHF. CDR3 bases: TGCAGTGCTAGAGAAGACAGGTATAGCAATCAGCCCCAGCATTTT.

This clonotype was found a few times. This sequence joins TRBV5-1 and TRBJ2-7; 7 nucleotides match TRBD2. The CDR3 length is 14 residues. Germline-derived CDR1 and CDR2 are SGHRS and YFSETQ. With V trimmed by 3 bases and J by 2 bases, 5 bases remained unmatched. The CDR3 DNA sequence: TGCGCCAGCAGCTCAGCGGGACTCCCCTACGAGCAGTACTTC. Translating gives CASSSAGLPYEQYF.

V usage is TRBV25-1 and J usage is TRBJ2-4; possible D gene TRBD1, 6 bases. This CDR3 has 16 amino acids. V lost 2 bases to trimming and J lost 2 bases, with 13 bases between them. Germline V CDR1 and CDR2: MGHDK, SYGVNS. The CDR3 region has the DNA TGTGCCAGCAGTGAAGGAAGGGGGATCTCCAAAAACATTCAGTACTTC. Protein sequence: CASSEGRGISKNIQYF.

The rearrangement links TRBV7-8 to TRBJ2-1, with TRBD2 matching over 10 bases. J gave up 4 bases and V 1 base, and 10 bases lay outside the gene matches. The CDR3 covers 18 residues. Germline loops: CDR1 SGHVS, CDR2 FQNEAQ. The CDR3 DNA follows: TGTGCCAGCAGCTTAGAAAGCGGGAGGGCCCCTATTTACAATGAGCAGTTCTTC. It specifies CASSLESGRAPIYNEQFF. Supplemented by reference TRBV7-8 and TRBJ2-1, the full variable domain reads GAGVSQSPRYKVAKRGQDVALRCDPISGHVSLFWYQQALGQGPEFLTYFQNEAQLDKSGLPSDRFFAERPEGSVSTLKIQRTQQEDSAVYLCASSLESGRAPIYNEQFFGPGTRLTVL.